Listed here are 19 T cell receptor beta chains from one sample, sequenced in a study of blood T cell repertoires in COVID-19. The data were produced by immunoSEQ multiplex PCR, yet TCRdb's version contains in-frame clones alone and is incomplete. Of around 310,000 clones listed, nearly 90% are singletons. The material sequenced was PBMCs or T cells enriched from blood (not recorded which). The receptor source for this set is a young woman who had recovered from COVID-19.

This clone was detected only once. V usage is TRBV7-3 and J usage is TRBJ2-3; D not certain. The V gene's germline CDR1 is SGHTA and CDR2 FQGTGA. With 5 bases removed from V and 0 bases from J, the gap between germline ends came to 12 bases. CDR3 size: 15 residues. The CDR3 nucleotides read TGTGCCAGCAGCCTCAGTCGTTATAGCACAGATACGCAGTATTTT. This translates into CASSLSRYSTDTQYF.

About this clone itself: One junction end disagrees with the germline gene, perhaps due to a read error. The rearrangement uses TRBV7-9 and TRBJ2-3; perhaps TRBD2 as D (7 bases). Germline assignment: CDR1 SEHNR and CDR2 FQNEAQ (reference sequence). This CDR3 comprises 15 residues. The CDR3 here is CASTTMPGGTDTQYF. For the CDR3, the DNA is TGTGCCAGCACAACAATGCCGGGGGGCACGGATACGCAGTATTTT.

In its sample, this clone was seen a few times. The J gene is TRBJ2-1, the V gene TRBV29-1; the D gene is possibly TRBD1 (5 bases). V gave up 4 bases and J gave up 5 bases, with 9 bases separating them. Germline CDR1 SQVTM, CDR2 ANQGSEA. The CDR3 runs 12 residues. This CDR3 reads CSVGRTNNEQFF. The CDR3 DNA sequence: TGCAGCGTTGGCAGGACAAACAATGAGCAGTTCTTC.

The J gene is TRBJ2-1, the V gene TRBV28; D is undetermined. Looked up from germline, CDR1 is MDHEN and CDR2 is SYDVKM. Trimming shortened V by 7 bases and J by 2 bases, and 15 bases separated the two germline ends. CDR3 length equals 15 residues. The CDR3 DNA is TGTGCCAGCACCGAGGCCACCTCCACCTACAATGAGCAGTTCTTC. Translating it yields CASTEATSTYNEQFF.

The rearrangement joins TRBV2 to TRBJ1-6; D possibly corresponds to TRBD1 (6 bases). The CDR3 length is 12 residues. Deletions cut 6 bases from V and 10 bases from J, with 10 bases between. Germline CDR1 and CDR2: SNHLY and FYNNEI. The CDR3 DNA reads TGTGCCAGCAGACTACAGGGATCACCCCTCCACTTT. Its protein product is CASRLQGSPLHF.

This clone was observed a few times. The chain uses TRBV6-5 and TRBJ2-7; TRBD1 aligns across 7 bases. Losses at the gene ends were 6 bases for V and 2 bases for J; bases not matched to a gene: 4. The length of the CDR3 is 13 residues. In germline, CDR1 is MNHEY, CDR2 SVGAGI. CDR3 loop: CASSPTGPYEQYF. The CDR3 nucleotides are TGTGCCAGCAGCCCGACAGGGCCCTACGAGCAGTACTTC.

The chain uses TRBV27 and TRBJ2-1; 9 bases map to TRBD2. Germline V gene lookup returns CDR1 MNHEY and CDR2 SMNVEV (reference sequence). Trimming removed 1 base from V and 6 bases from J; junction bases left unmatched: 7. The CDR3 has 16 amino acids. The CDR3 reads CASSLFPGLAPNEQFF. CDR3 coding DNA: TGTGCCAGCAGTTTATTTCCGGGACTAGCACCCAATGAGCAGTTCTTC.

J is TRBJ2-7 and V is TRBV6-5, with TRBD2 as a possible D gene (6 bases). The CDR3 extends over 14 amino acids. V lost 2 bases to trimming and J lost 4 bases, with 12 bases between them. Germline V gene lookup returns CDR1 MNHEY and CDR2 SVGAGI. The CDR3 spells CASSYVGRPYEQYF. Here the CDR3 DNA reads TGTGCCAGCAGTTACGTCGGGAGACCTTACGAGCAGTACTTC.

This clone was picked up a small number of times. The V call is TRBV7-6, the J call TRBJ1-2; the D gene is possibly TRBD1 (5 bases). The V end was cut by 5 bases, the J end by 4 bases, with 14 bases between. Germline V gene sequence: CDR1 SGHVS, CDR2 FNYEAQ. There are 14 residues in the CDR3. The CDR3 loop reads CASSPRGTGYGYTF. DNA of the CDR3: TGTGCCAGCAGCCCCCGGGGGACGGGCTATGGCTACACCTTC. The full variable domain, in which reference TRBV7-6 and TRBJ1-2 provide the parts outside the CDR3, is GAGVSQSPRYKVTKRGQDVALRCDPISGHVSLYWYRQALGQGPEFLTYFNYEAQQDKSGLPNDRFSAERPEGSISTLTIQRTEQRDSAMYRCASSPRGTGYGYTFGSGTRLTVV.

CDR3 residues: CASTRAGSYEQYF. The CDR3 nucleotides are TGTGCCAGCACCCGTGCGGGATCCTACGAGCAGTACTTC. This chain joins TRBV28 and TRBJ2-7, with D perhaps matching TRBD2 (6 bases). Germline assignment: CDR1 MDHEN and CDR2 SYDVKM. The CDR3 consists of 13 residues. Trimming removed 7 bases from V and 1 base from J, with 11 bases in between.

The chain carries TRBV19 and TRBJ1-5; D is undetermined. The germline CDR1 and CDR2 sequences are LNHDA and SQIVND (reference sequence). The CDR3 is 13 amino acids. V was trimmed by 0 bases and J by 7 bases, leaving 7 bases between them. DNA of the CDR3: TGTGCCAGTAGTATAGATCTAGAGCAGCCCCAGCATTTT. Its protein is CASSIDLEQPQHF.

The chain links TRBV10-3 to TRBJ1-3; 7 bases align to TRBD1. J lost 2 bases, V lost 7 bases, and 8 bases had no gene match. This CDR3 has 15 amino acids. In germline, CDR1 is ENHRY, CDR2 SYGVKD. As DNA, the CDR3 is TGTGCCATCAAGGAAGGCACAGGGGCTGGAAACACCATATATTTT. It is translated as CAIKEGTGAGNTIYF.

This rearrangement joins TRBV7-2 to TRBJ1-5; maybe TRBD1 (6 bases). The germline V gene encodes CDR1 SGHTA and CDR2 FQGNSA. This CDR3 spans 14 amino acids. V lost 1 base and J lost 5, with 9 bases in between. CDR3 DNA sequence: TGTGCCAGCAGCTTAGAACAGGGCCATCAGCCCCAGCATTTT. This translates into CASSLEQGHQPQHF.

The chain joins TRBV3-1 (or the pseudogene TRBV3-2) to TRBJ1-1, with unresolved D. V was shortened by 1 base and J by 3 bases, with 12 bases between the two germline ends. From germline, CDR1 is LGHDT and CDR2 YNNKEL (reference sequence). This CDR3 contains 15 residues. Here the CDR3 reads CASSQGRGSDTEAFF. The CDR3 nucleotides read TGTGCCAGCAGCCAAGGTCGGGGTTCTGACACTGAAGCTTTCTTT.

This chain connects TRBV7-9 to TRBJ1-3; D is ambiguous. There are 19 residues in the CDR3. CDR1 SEHNR and CDR2 FQNEAQ come from the germline V gene (reference sequence). Trimming shortened V by 1 base and J by 0 bases, and 19 bases separated the two germline ends. The CDR3 DNA reads as TGTGCCAGCAGCTTAGAGACCCTACGAGGCAACTTCTCTGGAAACACCATATATTTT. It encodes CASSLETLRGNFSGNTIYF.

This chain connects TRBV21-1 to TRBJ2-7; the table names TRBD1, a call not compared with the DNA. TRBV21-1 represents a pseudogene. This CDR3 contains 13 residues. Written as DNA, the CDR3 is TGTGCCAGCAGCAACGTCAGGGCCTACGAGCAGTACTTC. It is translated as CASSNVRAYEQYF.

Remarks on this clone: This sample also contains other DNA sequences that code for the same CDR3. The rearrangement uses TRBV7-6 and TRBJ1-6; 9 nucleotides match TRBD1. This CDR3 contains 14 residues. Germline V lookup: CDR1 SGHVS, CDR2 FNYEAQ. V gave up 5 bases and J gave up 7 bases; unmatched junction bases: 3. The CDR3 coding sequence is TGTGCCAGCAGCCCCGGACAGGGGAATTCACCCCTCCACTTT. This gives the protein CASSPGQGNSPLHF.

The rearrangement uses TRBV3-1 (or the pseudogene TRBV3-2) and TRBJ2-2, with TRBD1 matching 7 bases. Germline lookup yields CDR1 LGHDT and CDR2 YNNKEL (reference sequence). The CDR3 is made up of 14 amino acids. V lost 6 bases to trimming and J lost 3 bases; unmatched junction nucleotides: 4. The CDR3 reads CASRHRGDTGELFF. The DNA for the CDR3 is TGTGCCAGCAGGCACAGGGGAGACACCGGGGAGCTGTTTTTT.

The chain carries TRBV7-8 and TRBJ2-7; no reliable D call. The CDR3 is made up of 12 amino acids. The germline V and J ends were trimmed by 2 bases and 2 bases, with 4 bases remaining between them. From germline, CDR1 is SGHVS and CDR2 FQNEAQ. The CDR3 spells CASSLLAYEQYF. The CDR3 nucleotides are TGTGCCAGCAGCTTACTTGCCTACGAGCAGTACTTC.